This entry features one TCR beta chain sequence. Its target is unknown. The entry originates in a study of shared clonotypes between healthy human individuals. Study-wide context: With ages of 18 to 49, the donors were a couple of women and a few men.

Findings and caveats of the study: Inspection by rarefaction showed sorted-subset sequencing to be incomplete despite large depth.

Trimming at V came to 0 bases and at J to 3 bases, leaving 4 bases not matched to a gene. This CDR3 is 16 amino acids long. How the authors handled the data: Because ImmunoSEQ provided only junction sequences with no quality scores, the filtering differed. TCRdb's copy holds only in-frame clones and misses some; the assay was immunoSEQ multiplex PCR. V and J calls and clone size are given by that table; D and trimming were obtained from the DNA. The sample shows approximately 1.4 million clones, under 99% of them seen only once. The material sequenced was naive CD4+ T cells sorted from blood. Subset of the sample: CD45RA+ positively selected. This receptor was obtained from a man under 40 in good health. This rearrangement joins TRBV5-3 to TRBJ2-2, with 8 nucleotides matching TRBD2. TRBV5-3 is an ORF for which the function is uncertain. CDR3 sequence: CARSLEVAGYTGELFF. The CDR3 DNA reads TGTGCCAGAAGCTTGGAAGTAGCGGGGTACACCGGGGAGCTGTTTTTT.